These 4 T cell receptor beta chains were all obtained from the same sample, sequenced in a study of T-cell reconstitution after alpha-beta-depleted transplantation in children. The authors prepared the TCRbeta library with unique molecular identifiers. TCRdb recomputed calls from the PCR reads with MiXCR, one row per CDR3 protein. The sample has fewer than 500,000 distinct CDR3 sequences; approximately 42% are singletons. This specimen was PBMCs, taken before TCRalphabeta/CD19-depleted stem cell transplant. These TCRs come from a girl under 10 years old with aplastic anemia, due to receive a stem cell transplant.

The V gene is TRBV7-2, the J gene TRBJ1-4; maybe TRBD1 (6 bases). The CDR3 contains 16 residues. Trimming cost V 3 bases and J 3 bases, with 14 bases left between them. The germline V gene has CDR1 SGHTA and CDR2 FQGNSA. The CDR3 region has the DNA TGTGCCAGCAGCTTTGACAGGTTGAAGGCTAATGAAAAACTGTTTTTT. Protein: CASSFDRLKANEKLFF. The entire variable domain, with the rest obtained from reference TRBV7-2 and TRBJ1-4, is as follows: GAGVSQSPSNKVTEKGKDVELRCDPISGHTALYWYRQSLGQGLEFLIYFQGNSAPDKSGLPSDRFSAERTGGSVSTLTIQRTQQEDSAVYLCASSFDRLKANEKLFFGSGTQLSVL.

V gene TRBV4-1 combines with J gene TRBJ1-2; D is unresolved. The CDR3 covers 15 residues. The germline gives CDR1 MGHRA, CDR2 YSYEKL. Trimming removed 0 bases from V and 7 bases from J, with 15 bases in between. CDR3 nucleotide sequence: TGCGCCAGCAGCCAAGAGTTGGTCTGGTCTCCTGGCTACACCTTC. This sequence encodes CASSQELVWSPGYTF.

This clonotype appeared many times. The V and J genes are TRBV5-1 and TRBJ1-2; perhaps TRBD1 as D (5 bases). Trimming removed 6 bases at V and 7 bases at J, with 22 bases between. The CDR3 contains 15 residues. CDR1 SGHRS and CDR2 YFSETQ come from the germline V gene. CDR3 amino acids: CASTGPDLSLGGYTF. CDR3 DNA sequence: TGCGCCAGCACGGGACCAGATCTATCGTTGGGTGGCTACACCTTC.

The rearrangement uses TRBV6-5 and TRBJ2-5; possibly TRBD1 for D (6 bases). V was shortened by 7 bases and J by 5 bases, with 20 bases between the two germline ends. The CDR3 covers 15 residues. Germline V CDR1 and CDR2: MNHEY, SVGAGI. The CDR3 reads CASNWGLESVETQYF. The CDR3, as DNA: TGTGCCAGCAATTGGGGGCTAGAGTCGGTGGAGACCCAGTACTTC.